This TCR beta chain was obtained from a study of Graves' ophthalmopathy and Graves' hyperthyroidism. Beta-chain TCR CDR3 regions were amplified from RNA transcripts. Second-round multiplex PCR came after first-round RT-PCR with HTBI primers. TCRdb re-called the multiplex PCR reads with MiXCR, one entry per CDR3 protein. The data hold 1 million to 1.3 million distinct CDR3 sequences, with about 38% observed a single time. J lost 10 bases, V lost 10 bases, and 9 bases had no gene match. The CDR3 consists of 11 residues. CDR1 is SNHLY, CDR2 FYNNEI, per germline. Sequenced input: peripheral blood or thyroid tissue (not recorded which). This sequence was found in an adult man with Graves' hyperthyroidism. This chain links TRBV2 with TRBJ1-1; TRBD1 agrees at 7 bases. The chain's CDR3 is CATWRGQTAFF. CDR3 nucleotide sequence: TGTGCCACCTGGAGGGGGCAAACAGCTTTCTTT. Full variable domain (rest looked up from reference TRBV2 and TRBJ1-1): EPEVTQTPSHQVTQMGQEVILRCVPISNHLYFYWYRQILGQKVEFLVSFYNNEISEKSEIFDDQFSVERPDGSNFTLKIRSTKLEDSAMYFCATWRGQTAFFGQGTRLTVV.